This is a list of T cell receptor beta chains from one sample in a study of CD8 T cells in ankylosing spondylitis. TCRdb used MiXCR to reprocess the 5' RACE reads, holding one entry per CDR3 protein. The sample consists of 150,000 to 250,000 distinct CDR3 sequences, around 13% of them appearing once. The sequencing input was blood, either unsorted or a sorted T cell fraction (not recorded which). These receptors came from a male donor with ankylosing spondylitis or in good health (not recorded which). Both conserved end residues are part of each CDR3. Each record gives: CDR3 protein, CDR3 DNA, V gene, J gene, D gene, clone size. A D gene is named only where the DNA matches it firmly. Size is omitted from some rows. Given values are once, few, many or a class for expanded clones.

CAISAGEDTQYF	TGTGCCATCAGTGCGGGGGAAGATACGCAGTATTTT	TRBV10-3	TRBJ2-3	-	many
CASSTRTRDNEQYF	TGTGCCAGCAGTACCCGGACCAGGGACAACGAGCAGTACTTC	TRBV6-1	TRBJ2-7	-	few
CASSQDGGGNQPQHF	TGCGCCAGCAGCCAAGATGGGGGAGGGAATCAGCCCCAGCATTTT	TRBV4-1	TRBJ1-5	-	many
CASSLGGVRLAGVGETQYF	TGTGCCAGCAGCCTTGGAGGGGTCAGACTAGCGGGAGTCGGGGAGACCCAGTACTTC	TRBV6-1	TRBJ2-5	TRBD2	-
CASSIPGGLEKLFF	TGTGCCAGTAGTATACCTGGCGGACTTGAAAAACTGTTTTTT	TRBV19	TRBJ1-4	-	few
CASSVIRQVGGEQYF	TGTGCCAGCAGTGTCATCCGACAGGTAGGGGGCGAGCAGTACTTC	TRBV27	TRBJ2-7	-	-
CASSEAGGPGELFF	TGTGCCAGCAGTGAAGCGGGAGGGCCCGGGGAGCTGTTTTTT	TRBV6-1	TRBJ2-2	TRBD2	medium-sized
CASSQGRGDQPQHF	TGCGCCAGCAGCCAAGGGCGAGGGGATCAGCCCCAGCATTTT	TRBV4-1	TRBJ1-5	-	many
CASSFPGSYNEQFF	TGTGCCAGCAGTTTTCCGGGGTCCTACAATGAGCAGTTCTTC	TRBV12-3/TRBV12-4	TRBJ2-1	-	-
CASSLNPLAGGLHEQYF	TGTGCCAGCAGCCTCAACCCGCTAGCGGGAGGGCTCCACGAGCAGTACTTC	TRBV7-9	TRBJ2-7	TRBD2	-